These T cell receptor beta chains were read from a single sample in a study of blood T cell repertoires in COVID-19. Clones were read by immunoSEQ multiplex PCR, and TCRdb kept only the in-frame ones, dropping some. This sample has 100,000 or so clones; 80% to 85% occur once, and the top ten carry roughly 2%. Sequencing was done on a sample of peripheral blood. These receptors were taken from a man aged 70-80 years with active or convalescent COVID-19. The CDR3 runs from the conserved cysteine through the conserved F or W. Fields, in order: clone size, V gene, CDR3 length, J gene, D gene, CDR3 DNA, CDR3 protein. A D gene is named only where the DNA matches it firmly. Size values are once, few and many counts, or a class for expanded clones, and some rows have none.

NA,TRBV11-3,14,TRBJ2-5,NA,TGTGCCAGCAGCAGAAGTAGGGAGCCAGAGACCCAGTACTTC,CASSRSREPETQYF
NA,TRBV28,15,TRBJ2-6,TRBD2,TGTGCCAGCAGGGGAGGGAGCTCTGGGGCCAACGTCCTGACTTTC,CASRGGSSGANVLTF
NA,TRBV5-1,14,TRBJ2-7,TRBD1,TGCGCCAGCAGCCTGGGACAGGGGGAATACGAGCAGTACTTC,CASSLGQGEYEQYF
NA,TRBV19,14,TRBJ2-2,NA,TGTGCCAGTAGTATTGTAACGGTGAGCGGGGAGCTGTTTTTT,CASSIVTVSGELFF
NA,TRBV27,15,TRBJ2-2,TRBD2,TGTGCCAGCAGTTACGGGGGGTTTTCGGCCGGGGAGCTGTTTTTT,CASSYGGFSAGELFF
few,TRBV2,16,TRBJ2-2,TRBD1,TGTGCCAGCAGCAAACTCGGGACAGCTAACACCGGGGAGCTGTTTTTT,CASSKLGTANTGELFF
NA,TRBV30,14,TRBJ2-7,NA,TGTGCCTGGGGGGGGACTTCCCTAATGGGCGAGCAGTACTTC,CAWGGTSLMGEQYF
once,TRBV19,16,TRBJ1-2,TRBD1,TGTGCCAGTAGGCTGGGACAGGGGGCGCTTCCCTATGGCTACACCTTC,CASRLGQGALPYGYTF
NA,TRBV19,16,TRBJ2-1,TRBD2,TGTGCCAGTAGTGCGCCGGGGACTAGGGTTTACAATGAGCAGTTCTTC,CASSAPGTRVYNEQFF
NA,TRBV4-1,16,TRBJ1-4,NA,TGCGCCAGCAGCCGATCTCCGGGGTCAACTAATGAAAAACTGTTTTTT,CASSRSPGSTNEKLFF
NA,TRBV7-9,12,TRBJ2-5,NA,TGTGCCAGCAGTGGGAGCAGGGAGACCCAGTACTTC,CASSGSRETQYF
NA,TRBV11-2,16,TRBJ2-3,TRBD1,TGTGCCAGCAGCGCACTCCCCGGGACAGGGTCAGATACGCAGTATTTT,CASSALPGTGSDTQYF
NA,TRBV18,15,TRBJ2-1,TRBD1,TGTGCCAGCTCTAAAGGACAGGGGGCGGACAATGAGCAGTTCTTC,CASSKGQGADNEQFF
NA,TRBV12-3/TRBV12-4,8,TRBJ1-2,NA,TGTGCGCGGGGTGGCTACACCTTC,CARGGYTF
NA,TRBV25-1,11,TRBJ1-6,NA,TGTGCCAGCAGTGGATTCACGGGCCTCCACTTT,CASSGFTGLHF
NA,TRBV20-1,12,TRBJ2-5,NA,TGCAGTGCTAGTGCCAGCCAAGAGACCCAGTACTTC,CSASASQETQYF
NA,TRBV9,18,TRBJ2-5,TRBD2,TGTGCCAGCAGCGTAGGGACTAGCGGGGGGGCAGAGAGAGAGACCCAGTACTTC,CASSVGTSGGAERETQYF
NA,TRBV5-6,16,TRBJ1-2,NA,TGTGCCAGCAGCTTGGGGTTCGGGGAACCAAGCTATGGCTACACCTTC,CASSLGFGEPSYGYTF
NA,TRBV5-6,13,TRBJ2-1,NA,TGTGCCAGCAGCCCCAACAGGGACAATGAGCAGTTCTTC,CASSPNRDNEQFF
few,TRBV24-1,15,TRBJ2-3,NA,TGTGCCACCGGACCAATGGACTCTAGCACAGATACGCAGTATTTT,CATGPMDSSTDTQYF
NA,TRBV5-1,15,TRBJ2-5,NA,TGCGCCAGCAGCTCCCGTTTGAGGGGGCAAGAGACCCAGTACTTC,CASSSRLRGQETQYF
NA,TRBV4-2,15,TRBJ1-6,NA,TGTGCCAGCAGCCAAGGTTATTGGGGAGATTCACCCCTCCACTTT,CASSQGYWGDSPLHF
NA,TRBV19,15,TRBJ2-1,NA,TGTGCCAGTAGTTTTCTGGAGGGGAACTACAATGAGCAGTTCTTC,CASSFLEGNYNEQFF
NA,TRBV24-1,13,TRBJ2-7,TRBD2,TGTGCCATGTCGGGCGGGAGGGCCTACGAGCAGTACTTC,CAMSGGRAYEQYF
few,TRBV5-6,15,TRBJ1-2,NA,TGTGCCAGCAGCTTGTTCCCAGGGATAAACTATGGCTACACCTTC,CASSLFPGINYGYTF
NA,TRBV6-5,15,TRBJ1-1,TRBD1,TGTGCCAGCAATGGACAGGGGGTCCAGAACACTGAAGCTTTCTTT,CASNGQGVQNTEAFF
NA,TRBV28,16,TRBJ2-7,NA,TGTGCCAGCAGCACCCGCGGGGCATCGCTCTCCTACGAGCAGTACTTC,CASSTRGASLSYEQYF
NA,TRBV5-4,15,TRBJ2-3,NA,TGTGCCAGCAGCTTGGTAGGTAGCGGAGGGGATACGCAGTATTTT,CASSLVGSGGDTQYF
NA,TRBV5-1,15,TRBJ1-4,NA,TGCGCCAGCAGGGAATCCGGTGAGGTTCTTGAAAAACTGTTTTTT,CASRESGEVLEKLFF
NA,TRBV5-1,16,TRBJ2-1,TRBD2,TGCGCCAGCAGCTTGGGTACCGGGGGGGCCGCGAATGAGCAGTTCTTC,CASSLGTGGAANEQFF
NA,TRBV5-4,13,TRBJ1-3,NA,TGTGCCAGCAGCTTGGAAAGGGAGAACACCATATATTTT,CASSLERENTIYF
NA,TRBV28,17,TRBJ2-5,TRBD1,TGTGCCAGCAGTCGGCCCCAGACAGGGGGTCGACAAGAGACCCAGTACTTC,CASSRPQTGGRQETQYF
NA,TRBV5-1,14,TRBJ1-4,NA,TGCGCCAGCAGCCCCTCGGGGGAAAGGGGAAAACTGTTTTTT,CASSPSGERGKLFF
NA,TRBV28,15,TRBJ2-5,TRBD2,TGTGCCAGCAGTTTGCCGGGGGGGCAAAGAGAGACCCAGTACTTC,CASSLPGGQRETQYF
NA,TRBV14,16,TRBJ2-7,NA,TGTGCCAGCAGCCAAAAGCCGGAGACTAGATTGGGCGAGCAGTACTTC,CASSQKPETRLGEQYF
NA,TRBV9,13,TRBJ2-3,NA,TGTGCCAGCAGCTCAGGCAGCACGAATACGCAGTATTTT,CASSSGSTNTQYF
few,TRBV28,16,TRBJ1-2,NA,TGTGCCAGCAACCTCCAACAGGGTATATACGCCTATGGCTACACCTTC,CASNLQQGIYAYGYTF
once,TRBV7-2,14,TRBJ1-5,NA,TGTGCCAGCAGTCCTGCCCCCCGGGTGGAGCCCCAGCATTTT,CASSPAPRVEPQHF
NA,TRBV7-2,15,TRBJ2-1,TRBD2,TGTGCCAGCAGCTTTCAAGCGGGGGGGGGCAATGAGCAGTTCTTC,CASSFQAGGGNEQFF
NA,TRBV27,16,TRBJ2-3,TRBD2,TGTGCCAGCAGCCAGACTAAGCGGGGGGGCACAGATACGCAGTATTTT,CASSQTKRGGTDTQYF